These T cell receptor beta chains were read from a single sample in a study of cytomegalovirus exposure and HLA in healthy donors. Only in-frame clones appear in the TCRdb table, and some are missing; sequencing was by immunoSEQ multiplex PCR. Of 100,000 to 150,000 clones in the sample, around 81% were seen once. The sequencing sample was made of PBMCs. The receptor set was obtained from a woman between 50 and 59 years old in good health and CMV-seronegative. Both conserved end residues are part of each CDR3. The D gene is left open where the match is weak. The size entry is marked missing in some rows and otherwise reads once, few, many or a size class.

D,size,J,V,DNA,CDR3
.,.,TRBJ2-5,TRBV28,TGTGCCAGCAGTTTCGGGAGAGAGACCCAGTACTTC,CASSFGRETQYF
.,.,TRBJ2-2,TRBV6-5,TGTGCCAGCAGTTCAGGGGCCCTAAACACCGGGGAGCTGTTTTTT,CASSSGALNTGELFF
.,few,TRBJ2-3,TRBV28,TGTGCCAGCAGTCCAGGGCGGGGCAGCACAGATACGCAGTATTTT,CASSPGRGSTDTQYF
.,.,TRBJ2-1,TRBV7-2,TGTGCCAGCAGCCTTCCGTTCAATGAGCAGTTCTTC,CASSLPFNEQFF
TRBD2,.,TRBJ2-2,TRBV4-2,TGTGCCAGCAGCCAAATGGGGACTAGTCCACCGGCGGAGCTGTTTTTT,CASSQMGTSPPAELFF
TRBD1,few,TRBJ1-1,TRBV5-4,TGTGCCAGCAGCTTATTACAGGGGGCGTATGGGACTGAAGCTTTCTTT,CASSLLQGAYGTEAFF
.,.,TRBJ2-1,TRBV5-4,TGTGCCAGCAGCTTGTGGCTCGATAACAATGAGCAGTTCTTC,CASSLWLDNNEQFF
.,.,TRBJ1-2,TRBV29-1,TGCAGCGTTGGACAGGCTTCCCCGTTTGGAGGCTACACCTTC,CSVGQASPFGGYTF
TRBD2,few,TRBJ2-7,TRBV9,TGTGCCAGCAGCGGCCGGGGGGCCTACGAGCAGTACTTC,CASSGRGAYEQYF
.,.,TRBJ1-1,TRBV4-1,TGCGCCAGCAGCCAGCAGGGTATTTCTGAAGCTTTCTTT,CASSQQGISEAFF
TRBD1,.,TRBJ1-2,TRBV30,TGTGCCTGGAGTTATGGGACAGGGAACTATGGCTACACCTTC,CAWSYGTGNYGYTF
.,.,TRBJ2-5,TRBV28,TGTGCCAGCAGTCTAGTATTGGGGACCCAGTACTTC,CASSLVLGTQYF
.,.,TRBJ1-2,TRBV20-1,TGCAGTGCTAGAGGGGAGGGGACGGGCACCTTC,CSARGEGTGTF
TRBD1,.,TRBJ1-2,TRBV5-4,TGTGCCAGCAGCTTGCAGGGGGCGCTTTCCGGCTACACCTTC,CASSLQGALSGYTF
.,.,TRBJ1-1,TRBV4-1,TGCGCCAGCAGCCCCTCTAAGGGGACTTTTCCTGCCCTAGATGGGCCTGAAGCTTTCTTT,CASSPSKGTFPALDGPEAFF
TRBD1,.,TRBJ1-5,TRBV28,TGTGCCAGCAGGCGAACCGGGACAGGGGGGAAGCATTTT,CASRRTGTGGKHF
TRBD2,.,TRBJ2-3,TRBV7-2,TGTGCCAGCACCTTGTATGCTGGACTAGCACCAGATACGCAGTATTTT,CASTLYAGLAPDTQYF
.,.,TRBJ1-2,TRBV28,TGTGCCAGCAGTTTTGTGGGGGCGCAGGACTATGGCTACACCTTC,CASSFVGAQDYGYTF
.,.,TRBJ1-4,TRBV6-6,TGTGCCAGCAGTCTTAACGTCGATGGGGCCAAACTGTTTTTT,CASSLNVDGAKLFF
.,few,TRBJ2-1,TRBV9,TGTGCCAGCAGCATGGGCGGGCGCTCCTACAATGAGCAGTTCTTC,CASSMGGRSYNEQFF
TRBD1,.,TRBJ2-2,TRBV25-1,TGTGCCAGCAGCCCCCGGGACAGGGGGCCCGGGGAGCTGTTTTTT,CASSPRDRGPGELFF
.,.,TRBJ2-1,TRBV29-1,TGCAGCGTTGACAGTAGCGGTACCCTAGGTGAGCAGTTCTTC,CSVDSSGTLGEQFF
.,.,TRBJ1-1,TRBV19,TGTGCCAGTAGTGCAATGGGGGGGGATACCACTGAAGCTTTCTTT,CASSAMGGDTTEAFF
.,once,TRBJ1-1,TRBV27,TGTGCCAGCAGTGCAGGGTGGAACACTGAAGCTTTCTTT,CASSAGWNTEAFF
.,.,TRBJ1-5,TRBV2,TGTGCCAGCAGTGAGGGGAACAGGCGACAGCCCCAGCATTTT,CASSEGNRRQPQHF
.,.,TRBJ2-3,TRBV20-1,TGCAGTGTTCCGTACACAGATACGCAGTATTTT,CSVPYTDTQYF
TRBD1,.,TRBJ2-7,TRBV28,TGTGCCAGCAGTTCGCTGGGGACAGATCACGAGCAGTACTTC,CASSSLGTDHEQYF
TRBD1,.,TRBJ1-1,TRBV19,TGTGCCAGTAGTGGCAACAGGGGGTTAACTGAAGCTTTCTTT,CASSGNRGLTEAFF
TRBD2,.,TRBJ2-1,TRBV7-2,TGTGCCAGCAGCTTAGGGACTAGCGGGATGAATGAGCAGTTCTTC,CASSLGTSGMNEQFF
.,.,TRBJ2-7,TRBV6-6,TGTGCCAGCAGTACCGGGACTCTAACCTACGAGCAGTACTTC,CASSTGTLTYEQYF
.,.,TRBJ2-1,TRBV4-1,TGCGCCAGCAGCCAAGATGGTTTTAGCCTCGTCCCGAATGAGCAGTTCTTC,CASSQDGFSLVPNEQFF
.,once,TRBJ1-3,TRBV28,TGTGCCAGCAGTTTCCAGACAAAAGGCGGAAACACCATATATTTT,CASSFQTKGGNTIYF
.,once,TRBJ2-7,TRBV28,TGTGCCAGCAGTTTAACGGTAAGCTCCTACGAGCAGTACTTC,CASSLTVSSYEQYF
.,.,TRBJ2-5,TRBV7-9,TGTGCCAGCAGCTTAGACTCCTGGGAGAATCCCGAGACCCAGTACTTC,CASSLDSWENPETQYF
TRBD2,.,TRBJ2-5,TRBV5-4,TGTGCCAGCAGCTTTACTAGCGGGAACCAAGAGACCCAGTACTTC,CASSFTSGNQETQYF
.,.,TRBJ2-2,TRBV5-6,TGTGCCAGCAGCTTGGTAGACTTACACCTAGCGAACACCGGGGAGCTGTTTTTT,CASSLVDLHLANTGELFF
TRBD2,.,TRBJ2-7,TRBV5-4,TGTGCCAGCAGCCTAGCGGGAGGAATCGAGCAGTACTTC,CASSLAGGIEQYF
.,.,TRBJ2-5,TRBV7-2,TGTGCCAGCAGTCCCGGGGGGCCCGAGACCCAGTACTTC,CASSPGGPETQYF
.,.,TRBJ2-1,TRBV19,TGTGCCAGTAGTATCTTCCCAGATGGCTCCTACAATGAGCAGTTCTTC,CASSIFPDGSYNEQFF
TRBD2,.,TRBJ2-1,TRBV6-5,TGTGCCAGCAGTTATTCGGGACTAGCGAGAGACAATGAGCAGTTCTTC,CASSYSGLARDNEQFF
TRBD1,.,TRBJ2-7,TRBV7-6,TGTGCCAGCAGCTTAGCGGGGACAGGGGTCGGCGAGCAGTACTTC,CASSLAGTGVGEQYF